Below, 27 T cell receptor beta chains from the same sample are listed, as sequenced in a study of blood T cell repertoires in COVID-19. Libraries were prepared by immunoSEQ multiplex PCR; TCRdb keeps only in-frame clonotypes and omits some of them. The data hold around 100,000 clones, with 80% observed a single time. Sequencing was performed on peripheral blood. These receptors were obtained from a man in his 70s with active or convalescent COVID-19.

The gene calls are TRBV28 and TRBJ1-1; 10 positions agree with TRBD1. The germline CDR1 and CDR2 sequences are MDHEN and SYDVKM. This CDR3 spans 14 amino acids. V lost 6 bases and J lost 7; bases outside the gene matches: 8. CDR3 loop: CASRPLTGGSEAFF. For the CDR3, the DNA is TGTGCCAGCAGACCCCTGACAGGGGGCAGTGAAGCTTTCTTT.

CDR3 protein: CASSFGPGTGSYEQYF. In DNA, the CDR3 is TGTGCCAGCAGCTTCGGACCCGGGACAGGCTCCTACGAGCAGTACTTC. The genes are TRBV11-2 and TRBJ2-7, with TRBD1 matching 8 bases. CDR1 and CDR2 from the germline V gene are SGHAT and FQNNGV. V shed 3 bases, J shed 0 bases, and the junction held 7 bases outside the gene matches. The CDR3 totals 16 residues.

The rearrangement uses TRBV5-4 and TRBJ2-3; TRBD1 matches 7 bases. The ends lost 1 base at V and 2 bases at J; junction bases unmatched: 4. CDR3 size: 15 residues. Germline CDR1 and CDR2: SGHNT and YYREEE (reference sequence). CDR3 protein: CASSLTGVNTDTQYF. Here the CDR3 DNA reads TGTGCCAGCAGCTTGACAGGGGTCAACACAGATACGCAGTATTTT.

The genes are TRBV14 and TRBJ1-5; no reliable D call. The CDR3 is 13 residues long. Germline lookup yields CDR1 SGHDN and CDR2 FVKESK. V was cut by 0 bases and J by 5 bases, with 5 bases left in between. Here the CDR3 reads CASSQDSDQPQHF. In nucleotides, the CDR3 is TGTGCCAGCAGCCAAGACTCAGATCAGCCCCAGCATTTT.

The V gene is TRBV5-1, the J gene TRBJ2-7; 7 positions agree with TRBD1. The CDR3 runs 13 residues. With 3 bases clipped from V and 3 bases from J, the junction kept 3 bases outside the gene matches. The germline gives CDR1 SGHRS, CDR2 YFSETQ. The DNA for the CDR3 is TGCGCCAGCAGCTCCGACAGGGTCTACGAGCAGTACTTC. Translating gives CASSSDRVYEQYF.

The count of this clone is one. The rearrangement links TRBV5-5 to TRBJ2-1, with D perhaps matching TRBD1 (7 bases). CDR1 and CDR2 (germline): SGHKS, YYEKEE (reference sequence). The CDR3 totals 14 residues. V was clipped by 4 bases and J by 7 bases, with 15 bases between them. In DNA, the CDR3 is TGTGCCAGCAGCATGATGACAGGGAGGAATGAGCAGTTCTTC. Protein: CASSMMTGRNEQFF.

This clone was recorded a few times. The chain is built from TRBV7-8 and TRBJ2-3, with TRBD2 matching over 9 bases. Germline assignment: CDR1 SGHVS and CDR2 FQNEAQ. V trimming: 2 bases; J trimming: 2 bases; junction bases outside the gene matches: 11. The CDR3 is made up of 18 amino acids. The CDR3 region is CASSLYIVAGDPTDTQYF. The CDR3 DNA reads TGTGCCAGCAGCTTATACATCGTAGCGGGGGATCCCACAGATACGCAGTATTTT.

V usage is TRBV4-2 and J usage is TRBJ2-1; D is uncertain. Germline CDR1 reads LGHNA; CDR2 reads YNFKEQ. Trimming shortened V by 0 bases and J by 5 bases, and 5 bases separated the two germline ends. This CDR3 has 13 residues. The CDR3 reads CASSQDANNEQFF. CDR3 bases: TGTGCCAGCAGCCAAGATGCGAACAATGAGCAGTTCTTC.

This clone was detected once. The rearrangement uses TRBV21-1 and TRBJ1-5; the table names TRBD1, a call not compared with the DNA. TRBV21-1 is described as a pseudogene. The CDR3 has 15 residues. The CDR3 here is CASRWDRASNQPQHF. The CDR3 nucleotides read TGTGCCAGCAGATGGGACAGGGCTAGCAATCAGCCCCAGCATTTT.

This clone was observed a handful of times. The rearrangement joins TRBV7-8 to TRBJ1-2; 8 bases match TRBD1. This CDR3 contains 15 residues. CDR1 is SGHVS, CDR2 FQNEAQ, per germline. After removal of 5 bases from V and 2 bases from J, the junction contained 7 bases not matched to a gene. The CDR3 DNA reads TGTGCCAGCAGCATCCGGACAGGGACAAACTATGGCTACACCTTC. Translating it yields CASSIRTGTNYGYTF.

This chain joins TRBV7-9 and TRBJ1-1; the match to TRBD1 covers 7 bases. The CDR3 has 18 amino acids. Trimming cost V 5 bases and J 5 bases; bases outside gene matches: 20. The germline CDR1 and CDR2 sequences are SEHNR and FQNEAQ (reference sequence). CDR3 loop: CASSPYPGRQGLRTEAFF. The DNA for the CDR3 is TGTGCCAGCAGCCCATATCCAGGGAGACAGGGCCTAAGGACTGAAGCTTTCTTT. Supplemented by reference TRBV7-9 and TRBJ1-1, the full variable domain reads DTGVSQNPRHKITKRGQNVTFRCDPISEHNRLYWYRQTLGQGPEFLTYFQNEAQLEKSRLLSDRFSAERPKGSFSTLEIQRTEQGDSAMYLCASSPYPGRQGLRTEAFFGQGTRLTVV.

The J gene is TRBJ2-1, the V gene TRBV7-9, with TRBD2 matching over 7 bases. CDR1 and CDR2 from the germline V gene are SEHNR and FQNEAQ (reference sequence). The CDR3 is 16 amino acids. V dropped 7 bases and J dropped 5; count of bases not matched to a gene: 14. CDR3 sequence: CASNIFGGERHNEQFF. The CDR3, as DNA: TGTGCCAGCAACATTTTTGGGGGGGAGCGGCACAATGAGCAGTTCTTC.

The chain has TRBV27 and TRBJ1-1; tentative D call: TRBD1 (5 bases). Trimming took off 7 bases at V and 4 bases at J, with 16 bases between the two ends. Germline CDR1 is MNHEY and CDR2 is SMNVEV (reference sequence). The length of the CDR3 is 14 residues. The CDR3, as DNA: TGTGCCAGCACCATGACCGGGGGGAGCACTGAAGCTTTCTTT. Translated: CASTMTGGSTEAFF.

The J gene is TRBJ1-2, the V gene TRBV5-1; maybe TRBD1 (6 bases). Germline CDR1 and CDR2: SGHRS and YFSETQ. Trimming left V 0 bases short and J 11 bases short, with 17 bases between. The CDR3 is 14 residues long. The CDR3 spells CASSLAQGHSFYTF. The CDR3 DNA reads as TGCGCCAGCAGCTTGGCCCAGGGGCATTCGTTTTACACCTTC. Full variable domain (outside the CDR3, taken from reference TRBV5-1 and TRBJ1-2): KAGVTQTPRYLIKTRGQQVTLSCSPISGHRSVSWYQQTPGQGLQFLFEYFSETQRNKGNFPGRFSGRQFSNSRSEMNVSTLELGDSALYLCASSLAQGHSFYTFGSGTRLTVV.

The chain links TRBV7-2 to TRBJ1-4; perhaps TRBD1 as D (5 bases). Trimming left V 5 bases short and J 6 bases short, with 19 bases between. CDR1 and CDR2 (germline): SGHTA, FQGNSA. The CDR3 contains 16 residues. CDR3 amino acids: CASSPGAGRADEKLFF. The CDR3 nucleotides are TGTGCCAGCAGCCCAGGAGCGGGCAGGGCCGATGAAAAACTGTTTTTT.

There are many counts of this clone. V usage is TRBV7-2 and J usage is TRBJ1-6; TRBD1 is a possible D gene (5 bases). The CDR3 spans 12 residues. The V gene's germline CDR1 is SGHTA and CDR2 FQGNSA. V was pared by 6 bases and J by 10 bases, with 10 bases between. The CDR3 DNA sequence: TGTGCCAGCAGTGGGGGGAGCTCACCCCTCCACTTT. Protein: CASSGGSSPLHF.

V and J are TRBV11-2 and TRBJ2-5, with D hard to call. Deletions cut 5 bases from V and 0 bases from J, with 7 bases between. The CDR3 extends over 13 amino acids. The germline V gene has CDR1 SGHAT and CDR2 FQNNGV. The chain's CDR3 is CASSSTYQETQYF. The CDR3 nucleotides read TGTGCCAGCAGCAGCACGTACCAAGAGACCCAGTACTTC.

The V and J genes are TRBV7-2 and TRBJ2-1; 8 bases map to TRBD1. J gave up 2 bases and V 5 bases, and 5 bases lay outside the gene matches. Germline values: CDR1 SGHTA, CDR2 FQGNSA. The CDR3 sequence is 15 residues long. CDR3 DNA: TGTGCCAGCAGCCCTCGGACAGGGCCCTACAATGAGCAGTTCTTC. Residues: CASSPRTGPYNEQFF.

This clone has only one observation. This chain connects TRBV5-1 to TRBJ1-6, with D possibly being TRBD1 (6 bases). Trimming left V 4 bases short and J 0 bases short, with 11 bases between. This CDR3 has 16 amino acids. Germline V gene lookup returns CDR1 SGHRS and CDR2 YFSETQ. CDR3 DNA sequence: TGCGCCAGCAGCCCGGCAGGGGACTCCTATAATTCACCCCTCCACTTT. Its protein is CASSPAGDSYNSPLHF.

The chain links TRBV2 to TRBJ2-7, with 10 bases aligning to TRBD1. The CDR3 has 15 residues. Germline trimming cut 5 bases from V and 3 bases from J; bases unmatched to any gene: 7. Germline V gene lookup returns CDR1 SNHLY and CDR2 FYNNEI. CDR3 in DNA: TGTGCCAGCAGTCCCGACAGGGGGCGCGGCTACGAGCAGTACTTC. It yields the protein CASSPDRGRGYEQYF.

The table lists this clone with a few counts. This chain joins TRBV20-1 and TRBJ1-6; perhaps TRBD1 as D (5 bases). This CDR3 has 15 residues. V dropped 3 bases and J dropped 8 bases, with 17 bases sitting between them. Germline CDR1 and CDR2: DFQATT and SNEGSKA (reference sequence). The CDR3 reads CSASTWAGKDSPLHF. The CDR3 DNA reads as TGCAGTGCTAGTACGTGGGCAGGGAAAGATTCACCCCTCCACTTT.

CDR3 region: CASRGTGGYTQYF. The CDR3 DNA reads as TGTGCCAGCCGGGGGACAGGGGGATATACGCAGTATTTT. The chain employs TRBV19 and TRBJ2-3; 11 positions agree with TRBD1. J lost 7 bases, V lost 9 bases, and 6 bases had no gene match. Germline CDR1 and CDR2: LNHDA and SQIVND (reference sequence). The CDR3 runs 13 residues.

The J gene is TRBJ2-2, the V gene TRBV7-8; TRBD2 matches 10 bases. V lost 6 bases and J lost 1; bases outside the gene matches: 2. CDR3 size: 15 residues. The germline CDR1 and CDR2 sequences are SGHVS and FQNEAQ. DNA for the CDR3: TGTGCCAGCAGAATAGCGGGAGGGAACACCGGGGAGCTGTTTTTT. This codes for CASRIAGGNTGELFF.

The chain employs TRBV3-1 (or the pseudogene TRBV3-2) and TRBJ1-4, with unresolved D. Germline CDR1 LGHDT, CDR2 YNNKEL (reference sequence). The V gene lost 6 bases and the J gene lost 13 bases, with 15 bases spanning the gap. This CDR3 comprises 12 residues. DNA for the CDR3: TGTGCCAGCAGTCGTTCCCCCGGGATACTGTTTTTT. It is translated as CASSRSPGILFF.

The genes are TRBV7-2 and TRBJ2-1; the match to TRBD1 covers 11 bases. The CDR3 covers 16 residues. CDR1 and CDR2 from the germline V gene are SGHTA and FQGNSA. The trim removed 5 bases at V and 2 bases at J, leaving 5 bases unmatched. The CDR3 region has the DNA TGTGCCAGCAGCCACCCGGGACAGGGGGCCTACAATGAGCAGTTCTTC. Translated, it gives CASSHPGQGAYNEQFF.

The chain links TRBV7-6 to TRBJ1-1; TRBD1 is a possible D gene (5 bases). CDR3 size: 14 residues. V dropped 1 base and J dropped 1 base, with 7 bases sitting between them. The germline gives CDR1 SGHVS, CDR2 FNYEAQ. The CDR3 region is CASSLGTPNTEAFF. The CDR3 DNA is TGTGCCAGCAGCTTAGGGACACCGAACACTGAAGCTTTCTTT. Filled out from reference TRBV7-6 and TRBJ1-1, the complete variable domain reads GAGVSQSPRYKVTKRGQDVALRCDPISGHVSLYWYRQALGQGPEFLTYFNYEAQQDKSGLPNDRFSAERPEGSISTLTIQRTEQRDSAMYRCASSLGTPNTEAFFGQGTRLTVV.

This clone has a handful of counts. V and J are TRBV29-1 and TRBJ2-4; a weak D match, TRBD1 (5 bases). V lost 7 bases and J lost 0, with 13 bases in between. There are 14 residues in the CDR3. Germline CDR1 is SQVTM and CDR2 is ANQGSEA. In DNA, the CDR3 is TGCAGCGCTGGACACTCTGGAGCCAAAAACATTCAGTACTTC. Translated: CSAGHSGAKNIQYF.